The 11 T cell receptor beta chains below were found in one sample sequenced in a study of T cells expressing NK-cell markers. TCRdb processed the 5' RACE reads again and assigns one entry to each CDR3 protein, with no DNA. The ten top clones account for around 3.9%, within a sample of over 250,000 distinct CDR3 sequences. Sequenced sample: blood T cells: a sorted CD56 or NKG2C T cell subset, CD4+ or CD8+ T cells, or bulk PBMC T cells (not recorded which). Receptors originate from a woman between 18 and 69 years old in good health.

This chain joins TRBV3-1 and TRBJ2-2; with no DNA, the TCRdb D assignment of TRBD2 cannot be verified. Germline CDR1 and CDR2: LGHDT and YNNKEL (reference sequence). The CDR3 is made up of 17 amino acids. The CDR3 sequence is CASLETSGGPDTGELFF.

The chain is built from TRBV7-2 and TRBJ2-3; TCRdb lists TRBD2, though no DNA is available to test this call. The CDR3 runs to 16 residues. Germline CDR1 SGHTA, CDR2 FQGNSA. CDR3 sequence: CASSPAAGHGTDTQYF.

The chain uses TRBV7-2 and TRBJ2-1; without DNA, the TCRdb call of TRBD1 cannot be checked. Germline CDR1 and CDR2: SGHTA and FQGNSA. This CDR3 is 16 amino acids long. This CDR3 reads CASTIRGQGPHNEQFF.

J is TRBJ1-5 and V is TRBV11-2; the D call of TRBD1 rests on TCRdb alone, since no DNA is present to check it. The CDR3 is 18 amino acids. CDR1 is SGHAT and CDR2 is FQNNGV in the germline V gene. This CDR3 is CASSLEATGTGGYQPQHF.

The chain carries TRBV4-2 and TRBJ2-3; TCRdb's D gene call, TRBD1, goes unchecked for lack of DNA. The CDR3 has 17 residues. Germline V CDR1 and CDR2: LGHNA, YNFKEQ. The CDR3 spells CASSQGGYAGDTDTQYF.

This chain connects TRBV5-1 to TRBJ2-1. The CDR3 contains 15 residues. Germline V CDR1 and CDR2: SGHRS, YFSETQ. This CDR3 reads CASSPPGGYSNEQFF.

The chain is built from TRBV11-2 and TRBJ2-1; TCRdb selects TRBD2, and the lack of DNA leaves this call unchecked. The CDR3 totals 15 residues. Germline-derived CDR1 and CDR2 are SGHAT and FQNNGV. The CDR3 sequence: CASSPVGRGRGEQFF.

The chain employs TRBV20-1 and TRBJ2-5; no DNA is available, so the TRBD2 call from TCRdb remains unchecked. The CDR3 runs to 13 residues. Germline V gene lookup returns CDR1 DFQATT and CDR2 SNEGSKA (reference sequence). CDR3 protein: CSASGGPQETQYF.

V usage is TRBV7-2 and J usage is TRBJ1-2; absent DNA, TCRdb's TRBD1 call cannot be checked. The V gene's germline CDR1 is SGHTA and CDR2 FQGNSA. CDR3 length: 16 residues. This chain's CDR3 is CASSLDLGGSPYGYTF.

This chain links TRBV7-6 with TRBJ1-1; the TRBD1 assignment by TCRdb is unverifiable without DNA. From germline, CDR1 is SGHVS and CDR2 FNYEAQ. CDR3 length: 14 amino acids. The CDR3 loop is CASSLNGARTEAFF.

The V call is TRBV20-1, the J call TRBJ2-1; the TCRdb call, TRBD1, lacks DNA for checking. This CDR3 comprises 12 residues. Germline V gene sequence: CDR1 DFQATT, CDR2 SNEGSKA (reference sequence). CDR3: CSASPGANEQFF.